The 25 T cell receptor beta chains in this list originate from one sample, sequenced in a study of Graves' ophthalmopathy and Graves' hyperthyroidism. RNA served as the template for amplifying TCR beta CDR3 regions. First-round RT-PCR used HTBI primers; second-round multiplex PCR followed. MiXCR was run by TCRdb on the multiplex PCR reads, yielding one entry per CDR3 protein. Of approximately 210,000 distinct CDR3 sequences in the sample, roughly 29% were seen once. Input material: peripheral blood. All receptors derive from a man in his fifties or sixties with Graves' ophthalmopathy.

The V gene is TRBV4-2, the J gene TRBJ2-7, with unresolved D. This CDR3 contains 17 residues. Per germline, CDR1 LGHNA and CDR2 YNFKEQ. Trimming removed 0 bases at V and 2 bases at J, with 17 bases between. The CDR3 DNA reads TGTGCCAGCAGCCAAGATCGGTTCCAGGTTTATGCCTACGAGCAGTACTTC. This encodes CASSQDRFQVYAYEQYF.

This clonotype was seen repeatedly, ten times or more. J is TRBJ1-1 and V is TRBV27, with 8 bases identical to TRBD1. The CDR3 consists of 14 residues. With 5 bases clipped from V and 3 bases from J, the junction kept 5 bases outside the gene matches. Germline loops: CDR1 MNHEY, CDR2 SMNVEV (reference sequence). The CDR3 DNA reads as TGTGCCAGCAGTCGGGACAGGTTGTACACTGAAGCTTTCTTT. It codes for CASSRDRLYTEAFF.

Many counts were recorded for this clonotype. V gene TRBV5-4 combines with J gene TRBJ2-2; D unclear. The CDR3 loop spans 12 amino acids. V dropped 5 bases and J dropped 5 bases, with 7 bases sitting between them. Looked up from germline, CDR1 is SGHNT and CDR2 is YYREEE (reference sequence). CDR3 residues: CASSSVTGELFF. The DNA of the CDR3 is TGTGCCAGCAGTTCGGTAACCGGGGAGCTGTTTTTT.

Only one count was recorded for this clonotype. A junction end diverges from the germline sequence, so it may reflect a read error. The V call is TRBV15, the J call TRBJ1-6; D is unresolved. The CDR3 totals 16 residues. CDR1 and CDR2 (germline): LNHNV, YYDKDF (reference sequence). Here the CDR3 reads CATTRDPPASGSPLHF. The CDR3 coding sequence is TGTGCCACCACCAGAGATCCACCAGCCTCTGGCTCACCCCTCCACTTT.

The chain combines TRBV29-1 with TRBJ1-2; maybe TRBD1 (6 bases). This CDR3 comprises 13 residues. The V end was cut by 6 bases, the J end by 0 bases, with 11 bases between. Germline V gene data show CDR1 as SQVTM and CDR2 as ANQGSEA. The CDR3, as DNA: TGCAGCGTCCGGGACACCACTAACTATGGCTACACCTTC. It specifies CSVRDTTNYGYTF. The whole variable domain, filled in from reference TRBV29-1 and TRBJ1-2, reads SAVISQKPSRDICQRGTSLTIQCQVDSQVTMMFWYRQQPGQSLTLIATANQGSEATYESGFVIDKFPISRPNLTFSTLTVSNMSPEDSSIYLCSVRDTTNYGYTFGSGTRLTVV.

The chain is built from TRBV7-6 and TRBJ1-5; the D gene is possibly TRBD1 (5 bases). Germline V gene lookup returns CDR1 SGHVS and CDR2 FNYEAQ. The CDR3 is 14 amino acids. With 4 bases removed from V and 1 base from J, the gap between germline ends came to 8 bases. DNA for the CDR3: TGTGCCAGCAGCTCGACAGTGAGCAATCAGCCCCAGCATTTT. Its translation is CASSSTVSNQPQHF.

This clonotype was seen repeatedly, ten times or more. This sequence joins TRBV6-5 and TRBJ2-7; D is ambiguous. V was clipped by 0 bases and J by 7 bases, with 13 bases between them. The CDR3 is made up of 14 amino acids. Germline V gene sequence: CDR1 MNHEY, CDR2 SVGAGI. CDR3 residues: CASSYSVWAGEQYF. The DNA of the CDR3 is TGTGCCAGCAGTTACTCGGTTTGGGCTGGAGAGCAGTACTTC.

V and J are TRBV2 and TRBJ1-1; tentative D call: TRBD1 (6 bases). The CDR3 covers 12 residues. Looked up from germline, CDR1 is SNHLY and CDR2 is FYNNEI. V lost 8 bases, J lost 8 bases, and 15 bases lay in between. The DNA of the CDR3 is TGTGCCAGCGGACCCGGGACACGGGAAGCTTTCTTT. The encoded protein is CASGPGTREAFF.

This clonotype was counted only a few times. The chain recombines TRBV12-3 or TRBV12-4 with TRBJ1-1, with D hard to call. The V gene lost 5 bases and the J gene lost 4 bases, with 17 bases spanning the gap. This CDR3 has 15 residues. As DNA, the CDR3 is TGTGCCAGCAGTCCACAGAGCCGAACGAGCACTGAAGCTTTCTTT. It is translated as CASSPQSRTSTEAFF.

This clonotype was seen once. V gene TRBV6-2 or TRBV6-3 combines with J gene TRBJ1-5; 10 nucleotides match TRBD1. The V gene end was trimmed by 7 bases and the J gene end by 6 bases; junction bases not matched to a gene: 6. The germline gives CDR1 MNHEY, CDR2 SVGEGT. The CDR3 totals 14 residues. This CDR3 is CASIDRGLGQPQHF. The CDR3 DNA reads as TGTGCCAGCATCGACAGGGGGCTGGGTCAGCCCCAGCATTTT.

This clonotype was observed a handful of times. The chain uses TRBV12-3 or TRBV12-4 and TRBJ1-5; D not certain. The length of the CDR3 is 15 residues. V was pared by 5 bases and J by 4 bases, with 15 bases between. The DNA for the CDR3 is TGTGCCAGCAGTCCCAGAATAGAAAGAAATCAGCCCCAGCATTTT. Translated, it gives CASSPRIERNQPQHF.

This clonotype has a count of ten or more. The chain carries TRBV11-2 and TRBJ1-1; unclear D gene. Trimming stripped 6 bases from V and 6 bases from J, with 11 bases between. This CDR3 is 12 amino acids long. Germline CDR1 SGHAT, CDR2 FQNNGV. CDR3 residues: CASSSLLAEAFF. The CDR3 DNA reads TGTGCCAGCAGTTCTCTCCTGGCTGAAGCTTTCTTT. Full variable domain (rest looked up from reference TRBV11-2 and TRBJ1-1): EAGVAQSPRYKIIEKRQSVAFWCNPISGHATLYWYQQILGQGPKLLIQFQNNGVVDDSQLPKDRFSAERLKGVDSTLKIQPAKLEDSAVYLCASSSLLAEAFFGQGTRLTVV.

This clonotype has at least ten counts. V and J are TRBV19 and TRBJ2-7; 7 nucleotides align to TRBD1. The CDR3 has 16 amino acids. The trim removed 7 bases at V and 3 bases at J, leaving 15 bases unmatched. The V gene's germline CDR1 is LNHDA and CDR2 SQIVND (reference sequence). DNA of the CDR3: TGTGCCAGTACCCTGGAAGGGCAGGGGGTAGACTACGAGCAGTACTTC. Translated, it gives CASTLEGQGVDYEQYF.

In this sample, this clonotype turned up a few times. The rearrangement uses TRBV7-3 and TRBJ1-1; D remains ambiguous. CDR1 is SGHTA and CDR2 is FQGTGA in the germline V gene. The CDR3 loop spans 13 amino acids. Trimming shortened V by 2 bases and J by 5 bases, and 9 bases separated the two germline ends. The CDR3, as DNA: TGTGCCAGCAGCTTAGGGCCGGCAACTGAAGCTTTCTTT. It translates to CASSLGPATEAFF.

This clonotype came up many times. The V gene is TRBV18, the J gene TRBJ1-1; D perhaps matches TRBD1 (5 bases). CDR1 KGHSH and CDR2 LQKENI come from the germline V gene. Trimming stripped 2 bases from V and 4 bases from J, with 11 bases between. This CDR3 has 14 amino acids. The CDR3, as DNA: TGTGCCAGCTCACCAGCATCAGGGCGCACTGAAGCTTTCTTT. It is translated as CASSPASGRTEAFF. The full variable domain, completed using reference TRBV18 and TRBJ1-1, is NAGVMQNPRHLVRRRGQEARLRCSPMKGHSHVYWYRQLPEEGLKFMVYLQKENIIDESGMPKERFSAEFPKEGPSILRIQQVVRGDSAAYFCASSPASGRTEAFFGQGTRLTVV.

This clonotype has ten or more counts. The chain uses TRBV6-5 and TRBJ1-1; D perhaps matches TRBD1 (5 bases). Germline values: CDR1 MNHEY, CDR2 SVGAGI. Between the trimmed V and J ends, which lost 2 bases and 3 bases, there was a span of 10 bases. The length of the CDR3 is 14 residues. Here the CDR3 reads CASSYVGRDTEAFF. CDR3 nucleotide sequence: TGTGCCAGCAGTTACGTCGGCAGGGACACTGAAGCTTTCTTT.

This clonotype was detected many times. The rearrangement links TRBV28 to TRBJ2-7; 7 nucleotides agree with TRBD1. V gave up 4 bases and J gave up 2 bases; unmatched junction bases: 5. This CDR3 is 14 amino acids long. Germline loops: CDR1 MDHEN, CDR2 SYDVKM. The CDR3 protein is CASSYMTGTYEQYF. The CDR3 DNA is TGTGCCAGCAGTTACATGACAGGGACCTACGAGCAGTACTTC. Full variable domain (outside the CDR3, taken from reference TRBV28 and TRBJ2-7): DVKVTQSSRYLVKRTGEKVFLECVQDMDHENMFWYRQDPGLGLRLIYFSYDVKMKEKGDIPEGYSVSREKKERFSLILESASTNQTSMYLCASSYMTGTYEQYFGPGTRLTVT.

Ten or more counts support this clonotype. The CDR3 DNA is TGTGCCAGCAGTTACAGCCTCGGGACAGGGGTCGGTGGCTACACCTTC. Translated: CASSYSLGTGVGGYTF. The V call is TRBV6-2 or TRBV6-3, the J call TRBJ1-2; 10 nucleotides align to TRBD1. Germline V lookup: CDR1 MNHEY, CDR2 SVGEGT. The CDR3 length is 16 residues. The trim removed 2 bases at V and 7 bases at J, leaving 10 bases unmatched.

In its sample, this clonotype was seen many times. The rearrangement links TRBV12-3 or TRBV12-4 to TRBJ1-6; D remains ambiguous. This CDR3 region has 15 residues. The V gene lost 7 bases and the J gene lost 4 bases, with 14 bases spanning the gap. This CDR3 is CASISTLDYNSPLHF. CDR3 bases: TGTGCCAGCATTTCGACGCTTGATTATAATTCACCCCTCCACTTT.

The table lists this clonotype with many counts. J is TRBJ2-5 and V is TRBV29-1; tentative D call: TRBD1 (6 bases). The CDR3 sequence is 12 residues long. The germline V and J ends were trimmed by 3 bases and 4 bases, with 9 bases remaining between them. Looked up from germline, CDR1 is SQVTM and CDR2 is ANQGSEA. The CDR3 loop is CSVETGGETQYF. The CDR3 bases are TGCAGCGTTGAGACAGGTGGAGAGACCCAGTACTTC.

At least ten counts were recorded for this clonotype. The J gene is TRBJ2-7, the V gene TRBV7-2; 8 bases align to TRBD2. The trim removed 5 bases at V and 5 bases at J, leaving 11 bases unmatched. The V gene's germline CDR1 is SGHTA and CDR2 FQGNSA. The CDR3 is made up of 15 amino acids. The CDR3 DNA follows: TGTGCCAGCAGCCCCTCGGCTGGACTAGCCCACGAGCAGTACTTC. It specifies CASSPSAGLAHEQYF.

This clonotype was detected ten times or more. CDR3 protein: CASSWAPQETQYF. DNA of the CDR3: TGTGCCAGCAGCTGGGCCCCTCAAGAGACCCAGTACTTC. This rearrangement joins TRBV5-6 to TRBJ2-5, with no clear D. CDR1 and CDR2 from the germline V gene are SGHDT and YYEEEE. V lost 3 bases to trimming and J lost 2 bases, with 8 bases between them. The CDR3 covers 13 residues. The complete variable domain, with remaining parts taken from reference TRBV5-6 and TRBJ2-5, reads DAGVTQSPTHLIKTRGQQVTLRCSPKSGHDTVSWYQQALGQGPQFIFQYYEEEERQRGNFPDRFSGHQFPNYSSELNVNALLLGDSALYLCASSWAPQETQYFGPGTRLLVL.

This clonotype showed up many times. The chain combines TRBV24-1 with TRBJ1-2; D possibly corresponds to TRBD1 (6 bases). Trimming took off 5 bases at V and 4 bases at J, with 10 bases between the two ends. The CDR3 sequence is 13 residues long. CDR1 and CDR2 (germline): KGHDR, SFDVKD. In nucleotides, the CDR3 is TGTGCCACCAGTGCCGGGACATTCTATGGCTACACCTTC. Its translation is CATSAGTFYGYTF.

In this sample, this clonotype turned up once. The J gene is TRBJ1-5, the V gene TRBV19, with a weak D call TRBD1 (5 bases). This CDR3 region has 14 residues. V lost 0 bases, J lost 6 bases, and 9 bases lay in between. Germline V gene data show CDR1 as LNHDA and CDR2 as SQIVND (reference sequence). CDR3 in amino acids: CASSIDRVGQPQHF. For the CDR3, the DNA is TGTGCCAGTAGTATAGACAGGGTAGGTCAGCCCCAGCATTTT.

There are a few counts of this clonotype. The CDR3 nucleotides are TGTGCCAGCAGTTCCCTAGCGGGAGTTGACGGGGAGCTGTTTTTT. Amino acids: CASSSLAGVDGELFF. This chain links TRBV27 with TRBJ2-2; 10 positions match TRBD2. The V gene's germline CDR1 is MNHEY and CDR2 SMNVEV (reference sequence). This CDR3 is built from 15 residues. V shed 4 bases and J 7 bases; nucleotides not matched to a gene: 6.